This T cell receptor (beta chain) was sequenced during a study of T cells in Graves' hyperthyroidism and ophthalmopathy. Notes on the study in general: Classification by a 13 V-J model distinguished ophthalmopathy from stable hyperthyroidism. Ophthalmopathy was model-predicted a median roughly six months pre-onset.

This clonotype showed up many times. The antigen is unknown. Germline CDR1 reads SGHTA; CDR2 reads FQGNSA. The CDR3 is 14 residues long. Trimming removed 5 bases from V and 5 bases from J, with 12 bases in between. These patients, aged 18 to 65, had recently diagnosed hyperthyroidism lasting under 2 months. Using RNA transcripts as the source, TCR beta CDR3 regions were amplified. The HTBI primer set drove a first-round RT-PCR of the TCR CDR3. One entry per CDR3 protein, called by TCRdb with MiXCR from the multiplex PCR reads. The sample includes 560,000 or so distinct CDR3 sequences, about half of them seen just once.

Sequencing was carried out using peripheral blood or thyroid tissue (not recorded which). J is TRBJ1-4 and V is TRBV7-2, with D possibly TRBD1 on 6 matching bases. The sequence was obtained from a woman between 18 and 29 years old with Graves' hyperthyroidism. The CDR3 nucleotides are TGTGCCAGCAGCAACCGGGACACGAATGAAAAACTGTTTTTT. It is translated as CASSNRDTNEKLFF.